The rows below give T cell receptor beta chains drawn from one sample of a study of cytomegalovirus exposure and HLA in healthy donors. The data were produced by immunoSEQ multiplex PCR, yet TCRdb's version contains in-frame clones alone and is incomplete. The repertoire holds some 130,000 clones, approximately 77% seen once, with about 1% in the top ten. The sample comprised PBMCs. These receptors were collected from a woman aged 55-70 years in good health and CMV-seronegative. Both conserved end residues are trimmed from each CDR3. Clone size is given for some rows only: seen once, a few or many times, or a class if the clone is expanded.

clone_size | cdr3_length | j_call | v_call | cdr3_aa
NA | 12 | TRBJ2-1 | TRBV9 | ASGRLAAYNEQF
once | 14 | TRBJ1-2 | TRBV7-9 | ASSQAGPGGHYGYT
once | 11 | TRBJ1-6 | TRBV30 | ACTYSYNSPLH
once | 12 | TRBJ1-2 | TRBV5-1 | ASSLGQRDYGYT
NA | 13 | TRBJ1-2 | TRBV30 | AWSDWAGRNYGYT
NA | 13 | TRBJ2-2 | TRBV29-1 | SVGASGRLTGELF
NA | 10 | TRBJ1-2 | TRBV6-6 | ASSYSAGGYT
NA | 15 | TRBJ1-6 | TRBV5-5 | ASSLGGQVDWNSPLH
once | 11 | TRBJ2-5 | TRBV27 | ASSYRGRETQY
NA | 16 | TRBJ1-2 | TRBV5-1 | ASSGAGTGGPTNYGYT
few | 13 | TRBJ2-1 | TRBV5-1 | ASSLSTPGHNEQF